The next 20 T cell receptor beta chains were all read from a single sample in a study of PD-L1 blockade in urothelial cancer. Using immunoSEQ multiplex PCR, the repertoire was profiled, and TCRdb retains in-frame clones only, with some absent. The table has 50,000 or so clones, around 87% seen once. Specimen: PBMCs, collected around atezolizumab (anti-PD-L1) treatment. The receptors originated from a man aged 60-69 years with urothelial cancer.

This chain uses TRBV6-8 with TRBJ2-7; 10 bases agree with TRBD1. The trim removed 7 bases at V and 2 bases at J, leaving 8 bases unmatched. Germline assignment: CDR1 MNHGY and CDR2 SAAAGT. The CDR3 sequence is 15 residues long. CDR3 residues: CASNMDRGKPYEQYF. The CDR3 region has the DNA TGTGCCAGCAACATGGACAGGGGGAAACCCTACGAGCAGTACTTC.

The chain has TRBV5-4 and TRBJ1-5, with 10 bases fitting TRBD1. The V segment lost 4 bases and the J segment 7 bases; nucleotides outside the gene matches: 8. Germline-derived CDR1 and CDR2 are SGHNT and YYREEE (reference sequence). The CDR3 runs to 15 residues. CDR3 DNA: TGTGCCAGCAGCCGGGACAGGGGTTTTCAACAGCCCCAGCATTTT. Its translation is CASSRDRGFQQPQHF.

The J gene is TRBJ1-2, the V gene TRBV6-5; unclear D gene. The length of the CDR3 is 11 residues. With 6 bases removed from V and 4 bases from J, the gap between germline ends came to 6 bases. Germline CDR1 and CDR2: MNHEY and SVGAGI. The CDR3 is CASRGGYGYTF. The CDR3 coding sequence is TGTGCCAGCAGGGGAGGCTATGGCTACACCTTC.

The V call is TRBV1, the J call TRBJ2-7; whether TRBD2, the table's D call, matches the DNA was not checked. TRBV1 is a recognized pseudogene. The CDR3 is 16 residues long. The CDR3 protein is CTSSQRTSASSYEQYF. The CDR3, as DNA: TGCACCAGCAGCCAACGGACTAGCGCTAGCTCCTACGAGCAGTACTTC.

The chain links TRBV21-1 to TRBJ1-3; the table calls TRBD1, which could not be checked here. TRBV21-1 corresponds to a pseudogene. There are 17 residues in the CDR3. The CDR3 loop reads CASSKSGNRTEGNTIYF. The CDR3 coding sequence is TGTGCCAGCAGCAAGTCGGGGAACCGGACAGAAGGAAACACCATATATTTT.

The genes are TRBV9 and TRBJ1-2; TRBD1 might be the D (6 bases). CDR1 SGDLS and CDR2 YYNGEE come from the germline V gene. Trimming removed 0 bases at V and 6 bases at J, with 12 bases between. The CDR3 is made up of 14 amino acids. DNA of the CDR3: TGTGCCAGCAGCGTAGTTAACAGGGAAGATGGCTACACCTTC. Its translation is CASSVVNREDGYTF. The complete variable domain, with remaining parts taken from reference TRBV9 and TRBJ1-2, reads DSGVTQTPKHLITATGQRVTLRCSPRSGDLSVYWYQQSLDQGLQFLIQYYNGEERAKGNILERFSAQQFPDLHSELNLSSLELGDSALYFCASSVVNREDGYTFGSGTRLTVV.

This clone was picked up one time. The chain employs TRBV2 and TRBJ2-5; D perhaps matches TRBD2 (5 bases). The CDR3 is made up of 16 amino acids. The ends were cut back, 4 bases at V and 2 bases at J, with 17 bases in the middle. The germline V gene has CDR1 SNHLY and CDR2 FYNNEI. The chain's CDR3 is CASSVSSWAIQETQYF. The CDR3 nucleotides read TGTGCCAGCAGTGTATCTAGCTGGGCGATACAAGAGACCCAGTACTTC.

V usage is TRBV4-1 and J usage is TRBJ1-2; 9 nucleotides agree with TRBD1. CDR3 size: 15 residues. After removal of 1 base from V and 3 bases from J, the junction contained 3 bases not matched to a gene. The germline V gene encodes CDR1 MGHRA and CDR2 YSYEKL. CDR3 bases: TGCGCCAGCAGCCAAGTGGACAGGGGCCACTATGGCTACACCTTC. Amino acid sequence: CASSQVDRGHYGYTF.

The rearrangement links TRBV7-3 to TRBJ2-3; TRBD1 is a possible D gene (5 bases). Germline CDR1 reads SGHTA; CDR2 reads FQGTGA. V was pared by 6 bases and J by 5 bases, with 15 bases between. The CDR3 sequence is 14 residues long. The CDR3 region has the DNA TGTGCCAGCAGGCTAGGACACTCCGGAGATACGCAGTATTTT. Its protein product is CASRLGHSGDTQYF.

The chain is built from TRBV9 and TRBJ2-3; 11 nucleotides agree with TRBD2. V lost 5 bases and J lost 4; bases outside the gene matches: 3. From germline, CDR1 is SGDLS and CDR2 YYNGEE. CDR3 length: 14 amino acids. This chain's CDR3 is CASSSGRAPDTQYF. CDR3 DNA: TGTGCCAGCAGTAGCGGGAGGGCCCCAGATACGCAGTATTTT.

The V gene is TRBV29-1, the J gene TRBJ2-4; D remains ambiguous. This CDR3 has 11 amino acids. V shed 8 bases and J shed 8 bases, with 13 bases lying between them. Germline V CDR1 and CDR2: SQVTM, ANQGSEA. CDR3 loop: CSIRRGDIQYF. DNA for the CDR3: TGCAGCATACGTCGAGGAGACATTCAGTACTTC.

This chain joins TRBV5-1 and TRBJ2-3; D is undetermined. The CDR3 loop spans 15 amino acids. V was cut by 3 bases and J by 7 bases, with 18 bases left in between. Germline CDR1 SGHRS, CDR2 YFSETQ. CDR3 sequence (DNA): TGCGCCAGCAGCTCCGACTCGACCCGTTCGAATACGCAGTATTTT. The encoded protein is CASSSDSTRSNTQYF.

The gene calls are TRBV7-9 and TRBJ2-1; TRBD1 might be the D (5 bases). CDR3 length: 12 amino acids. V lost 1 base, J lost 8 bases, and 6 bases lay in between. Germline assignment: CDR1 SEHNR and CDR2 FQNEAQ (reference sequence). CDR3 in amino acids: CASSLVGDEQFF. The CDR3 DNA reads as TGTGCCAGCAGCTTAGTAGGGGATGAGCAGTTCTTC.

The J gene is TRBJ2-1, the V gene TRBV7-9, with D perhaps matching TRBD1 (6 bases). The CDR3 loop spans 15 amino acids. CDR1 and CDR2 from the germline V gene are SEHNR and FQNEAQ (reference sequence). Trimming pared 4 bases from V and 4 bases from J, leaving 14 bases between. CDR3 coding DNA: TGTGCCAGCAGCTCTAAGGACAGAGCGTACAATGAGCAGTTCTTC. It encodes CASSSKDRAYNEQFF.

The chain is built from TRBV5-1 and TRBJ2-7; 9 bases fit TRBD1. V lost 3 bases, J lost 3 bases, and 7 bases stayed unmatched. The CDR3 runs 15 residues. Germline CDR1 SGHRS, CDR2 YFSETQ. The CDR3 loop is CASSWSGTGHYEQYF. The CDR3 DNA reads as TGCGCCAGCAGCTGGAGCGGGACAGGGCACTACGAGCAGTACTTC. Using reference TRBV5-1 and TRBJ2-7 for the parts outside the CDR3, the full variable domain is KAGVTQTPRYLIKTRGQQVTLSCSPISGHRSVSWYQQTPGQGLQFLFEYFSETQRNKGNFPGRFSGRQFSNSRSEMNVSTLELGDSALYLCASSWSGTGHYEQYFGPGTRLTVT.

The chain uses TRBV10-3 and TRBJ2-2; possibly TRBD2 for D (7 bases). CDR1 is ENHRY and CDR2 is SYGVKD in the germline V gene. CDR3 length: 17 residues. The V gene lost 4 bases and the J gene lost 2 bases, with 17 bases spanning the gap. DNA of the CDR3: TGTGCCATCAGTGTCGACGTCGGGGGGCCTAACACCGGGGAGCTGTTTTTT. Protein product: CAISVDVGGPNTGELFF.

This clone was counted a few times. The rearrangement joins TRBV2 to TRBJ1-1; D is unresolved. The CDR3 runs to 13 residues. Trimming shortened V by 5 bases and J by 3 bases, and 10 bases separated the two germline ends. Germline V gene lookup returns CDR1 SNHLY and CDR2 FYNNEI. The CDR3 DNA is TGTGCCAGCAGTACCTACGGGGACACTGAAGCTTTCTTT. Protein: CASSTYGDTEAFF.

In its sample, this clone was seen once. This chain's CDR3 is CASSLTDEQYF. The CDR3 coding sequence is TGTGCCAGCAGCTTGACAGACGAGCAGTACTTC. V usage is TRBV25-1 and J usage is TRBJ2-7; D might be TRBD1 (5 bases). The CDR3 totals 11 residues. Trimming took off 6 bases at V and 5 bases at J, with 8 bases between the two ends. The V gene's germline CDR1 is MGHDK and CDR2 SYGVNS.

The gene calls are TRBV15 and TRBJ2-3; possible D gene TRBD2, 6 bases. Trimming removed 3 bases from V and 0 bases from J, with 10 bases in between. This CDR3 is built from 15 residues. CDR1 is LNHNV, CDR2 YYDKDF, per germline (reference sequence). The CDR3 nucleotides are TGTGCCACCAGCAGTAGCGGAACTAGCACAGATACGCAGTATTTT. Encoded protein: CATSSSGTSTDTQYF.

In this sample, this clone turned up once. The chain joins TRBV5-1 to TRBJ2-2; 7 bases agree with TRBD2. The length of the CDR3 is 20 residues. The junction had 14 bases not matched to a gene; V was cut back by 0 bases and J by 0 bases. The V gene's germline CDR1 is SGHRS and CDR2 YFSETQ. The CDR3 DNA is TGCGCCAGCAGCTTGGGTAGGGTAGCGGGTATAACGTCGAACACCGGGGAGCTGTTTTTT. This codes for CASSLGRVAGITSNTGELFF. Complete variable domain (other parts from reference TRBV5-1 and TRBJ2-2): KAGVTQTPRYLIKTRGQQVTLSCSPISGHRSVSWYQQTPGQGLQFLFEYFSETQRNKGNFPGRFSGRQFSNSRSEMNVSTLELGDSALYLCASSLGRVAGITSNTGELFFGEGSRLTVL.